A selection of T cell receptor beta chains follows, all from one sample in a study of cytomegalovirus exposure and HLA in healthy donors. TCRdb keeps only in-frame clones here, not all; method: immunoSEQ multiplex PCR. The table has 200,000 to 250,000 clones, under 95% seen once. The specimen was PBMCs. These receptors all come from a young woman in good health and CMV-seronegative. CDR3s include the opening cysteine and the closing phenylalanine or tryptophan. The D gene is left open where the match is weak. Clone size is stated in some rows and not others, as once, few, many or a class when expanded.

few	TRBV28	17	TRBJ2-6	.	CASSMTRKSSGANVLTF	TGTGCCAGCAGTATGACTCGTAAAAGCTCTGGGGCCAACGTCCTGACTTTC
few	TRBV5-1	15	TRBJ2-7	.	CASSLVMQGAGEQYF	TGCGCCAGCAGCTTGGTGATGCAAGGGGCAGGCGAGCAGTACTTC
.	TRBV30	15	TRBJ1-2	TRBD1	CAWSDQTGATLGYTF	TGTGCCTGGAGCGATCAGACAGGGGCGACTCTTGGCTACACCTTC
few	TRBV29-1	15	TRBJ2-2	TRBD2	CSAPGREGDTGELFF	TGCAGCGCCCCCGGGAGGGAGGGAGACACCGGGGAGCTGTTTTTT
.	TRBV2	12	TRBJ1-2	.	CASSSLLSGYTF	TGTGCCAGCAGTTCCCTTTTGAGTGGCTACACCTTC
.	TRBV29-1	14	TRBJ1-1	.	CSVRGRAMNTEAFF	TGCAGCGTTAGGGGCAGGGCCATGAACACTGAAGCTTTCTTT
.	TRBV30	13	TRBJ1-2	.	CALGHGQLYGYTF	TGTGCCTTAGGACACGGACAGCTCTATGGCTACACCTTC
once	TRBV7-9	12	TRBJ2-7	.	CASSLVNTEQYF	TGTGCCAGCAGCTTAGTGAACACCGAGCAGTACTTC
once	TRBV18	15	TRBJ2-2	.	CASSLRDTSTGELFF	TGTGCCAGCTCACTACGGGACACAAGCACCGGGGAGCTGTTTTTT
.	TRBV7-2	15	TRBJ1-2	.	CASSLGGSGIYGYTF	TGTGCCAGCAGCTTAGGAGGTAGCGGAATCTATGGCTACACCTTC
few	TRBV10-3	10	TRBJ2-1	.	CATGSPEQFF	TGTGCCACCGGGTCTCCTGAGCAGTTCTTC
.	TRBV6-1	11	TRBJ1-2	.	CASSLNYGYTF	TGTGCCAGCAGCCTAAACTATGGCTACACCTTC
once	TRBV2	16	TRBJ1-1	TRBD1	CASRGGQGGWNTEAFF	TGTGCCAGCAGGGGGGGACAGGGAGGTTGGAACACTGAAGCTTTCTTT
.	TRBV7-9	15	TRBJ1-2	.	CASSLDRLFNYGYTF	TGTGCCAGCAGCTTAGACAGGCTCTTTAACTATGGCTACACCTTC
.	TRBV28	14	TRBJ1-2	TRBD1	CASSESGQAYGYTF	TGTGCCAGCAGTGAGAGCGGACAGGCCTATGGCTACACCTTC
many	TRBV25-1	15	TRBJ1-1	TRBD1	CASSGPGQGLPEAFF	TGTGCCAGCAGTGGTCCGGGACAGGGGTTGCCTGAAGCTTTCTTT
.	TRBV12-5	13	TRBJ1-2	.	CASGLRGLYGYTF	TGTGCTAGTGGTTTGAGAGGGCTCTATGGCTACACCTTC
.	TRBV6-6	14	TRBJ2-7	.	CASSSPRSSYEQYF	TGTGCCAGCAGTTCACCCCGCAGCTCCTACGAGCAGTACTTC
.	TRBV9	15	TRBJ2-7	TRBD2	CASSEKPGLAYEQYF	TGTGCCAGCAGCGAGAAACCGGGACTAGCTTACGAGCAGTACTTC
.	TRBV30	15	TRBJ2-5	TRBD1	CAWDLYRGVRETQYF	TGTGCCTGGGACCTCTACAGGGGTGTGAGGGAGACCCAGTACTTC
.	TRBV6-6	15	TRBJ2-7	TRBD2	CVTAEAGGHSYEQYF	TGTGTAACGGCAGAAGCGGGAGGACATAGTTACGAGCAGTACTTC
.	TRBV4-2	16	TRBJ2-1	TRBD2	CASSLLAGAGYNEQFF	TGTGCCAGCAGCCTCCTAGCGGGAGCGGGTTACAATGAGCAGTTCTTC
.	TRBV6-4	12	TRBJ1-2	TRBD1	CASSAGGGGYTF	TGTGCCAGCAGCGCGGGAGGGGGCGGCTACACCTTC
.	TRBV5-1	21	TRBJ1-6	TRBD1	CASSTQTGTGGLSSYNSPLHF	TGCGCCAGCAGCACTCAAACCGGGACAGGGGGCCTAAGCTCCTATAATTCACCCCTCCACTTT
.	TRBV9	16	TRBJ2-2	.	CASSVAPGVITGELFF	TGTGCCAGCAGCGTAGCCCCAGGGGTGATCACCGGGGAGCTGTTTTTT
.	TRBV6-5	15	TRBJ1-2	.	CASRGEGLPLYGYTF	TGTGCCAGCCGGGGGGAGGGGCTCCCCCTCTATGGCTACACCTTC
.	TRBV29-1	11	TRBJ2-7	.	CSVERADEQYF	TGCAGCGTTGAAAGAGCCGACGAGCAGTACTTC
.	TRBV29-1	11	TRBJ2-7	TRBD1	CSVRTGYEQYF	TGCAGCGTCAGGACAGGATACGAGCAGTACTTC
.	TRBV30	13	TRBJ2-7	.	CAWSGGRGYEQYF	TGTGCCTGGAGTGGGGGCCGGGGGTACGAGCAGTACTTC